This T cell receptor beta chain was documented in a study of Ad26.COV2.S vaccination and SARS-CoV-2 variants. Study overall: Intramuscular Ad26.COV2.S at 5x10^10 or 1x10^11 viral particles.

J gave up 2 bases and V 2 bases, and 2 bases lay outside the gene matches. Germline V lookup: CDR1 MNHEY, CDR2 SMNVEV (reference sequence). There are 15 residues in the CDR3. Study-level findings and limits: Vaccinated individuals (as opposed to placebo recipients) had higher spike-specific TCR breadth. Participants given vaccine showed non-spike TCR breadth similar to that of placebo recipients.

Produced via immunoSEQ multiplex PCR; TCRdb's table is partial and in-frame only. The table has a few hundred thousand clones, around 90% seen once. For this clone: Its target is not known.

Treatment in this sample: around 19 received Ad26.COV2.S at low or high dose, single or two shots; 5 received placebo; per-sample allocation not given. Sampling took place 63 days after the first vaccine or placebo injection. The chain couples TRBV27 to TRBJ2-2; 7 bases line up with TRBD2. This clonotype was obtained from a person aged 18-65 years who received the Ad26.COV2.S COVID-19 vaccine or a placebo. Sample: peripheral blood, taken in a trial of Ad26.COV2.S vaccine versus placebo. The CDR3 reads CASSLASGNTGELFF. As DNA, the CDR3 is TGTGCCAGCAGTTTAGCTAGCGGTAACACCGGGGAGCTGTTTTTT.